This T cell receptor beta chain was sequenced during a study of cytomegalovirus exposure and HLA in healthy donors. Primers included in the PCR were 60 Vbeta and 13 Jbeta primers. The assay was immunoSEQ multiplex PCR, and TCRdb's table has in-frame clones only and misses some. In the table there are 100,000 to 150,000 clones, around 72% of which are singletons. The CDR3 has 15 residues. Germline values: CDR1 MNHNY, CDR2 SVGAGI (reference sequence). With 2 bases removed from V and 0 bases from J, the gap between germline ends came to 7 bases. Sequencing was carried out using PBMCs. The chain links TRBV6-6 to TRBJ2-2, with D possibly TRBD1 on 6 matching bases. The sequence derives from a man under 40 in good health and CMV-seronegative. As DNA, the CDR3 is TGTGCCAGCAGTTACGGGACATCGAACACCGGGGAGCTGTTTTTT. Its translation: CASSYGTSNTGELFF.